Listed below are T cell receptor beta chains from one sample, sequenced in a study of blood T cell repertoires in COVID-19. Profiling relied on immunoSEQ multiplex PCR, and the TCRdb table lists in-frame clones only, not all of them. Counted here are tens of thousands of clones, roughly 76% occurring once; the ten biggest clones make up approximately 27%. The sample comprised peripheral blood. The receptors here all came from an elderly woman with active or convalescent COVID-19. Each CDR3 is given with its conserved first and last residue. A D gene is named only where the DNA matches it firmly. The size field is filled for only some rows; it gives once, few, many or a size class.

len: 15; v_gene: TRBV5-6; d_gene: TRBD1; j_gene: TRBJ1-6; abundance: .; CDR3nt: TGTGCCAGCAGCTTGTCCGACAGGGCGGAATCACCCCTCCACTTT; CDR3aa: CASSLSDRAESPLHF
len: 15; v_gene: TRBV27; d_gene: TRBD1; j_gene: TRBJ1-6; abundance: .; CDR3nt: TGTGCCAGCAGCCAAAGACAGGGGGCTGGGTCACCCCTCCACTTT; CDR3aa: CASSQRQGAGSPLHF
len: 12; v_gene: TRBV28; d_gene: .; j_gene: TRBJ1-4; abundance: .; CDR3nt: TGTGCCAGCAGCTCAACATCCGAAAAACTGTTTTTT; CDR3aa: CASSSTSEKLFF
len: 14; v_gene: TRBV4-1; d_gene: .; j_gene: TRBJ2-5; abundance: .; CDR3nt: TGCGCCAGCAGCCAACCATACAGACAAGAGACCCAGTACTTC; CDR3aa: CASSQPYRQETQYF
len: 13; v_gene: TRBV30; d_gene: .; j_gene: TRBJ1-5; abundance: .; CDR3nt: TGTGCCTGGGCGGGGGAGGATAATCAGCCCCAGCATTTT; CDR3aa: CAWAGEDNQPQHF
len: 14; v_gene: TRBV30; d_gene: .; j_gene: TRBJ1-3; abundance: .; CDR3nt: TGTGCCTGGAGTGTACCGGGTACTGGAAACACCATATATTTT; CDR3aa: CAWSVPGTGNTIYF
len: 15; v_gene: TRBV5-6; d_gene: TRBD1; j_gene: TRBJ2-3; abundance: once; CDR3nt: TGTGCCAGCAGCTGGACAGGGGCCATCACAGATACGCAGTATTTT; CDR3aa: CASSWTGAITDTQYF
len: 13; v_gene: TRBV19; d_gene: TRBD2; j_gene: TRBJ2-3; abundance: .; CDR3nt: TGTGCCAGCAGGACTAGCGGCACAGATACGCAGTATTTT; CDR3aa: CASRTSGTDTQYF
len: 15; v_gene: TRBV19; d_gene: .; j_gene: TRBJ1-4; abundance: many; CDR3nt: TGTGCCAGTAGTATGGGGAGTTCGCCTAATGAAAAACTGTTTTTT; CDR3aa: CASSMGSSPNEKLFF
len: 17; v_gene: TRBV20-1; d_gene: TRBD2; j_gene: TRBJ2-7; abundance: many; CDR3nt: TGCAGTGCTCGTGTGACAAGCGGGGGGCAGCCCTCCTACGAGCAGTACTTC; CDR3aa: CSARVTSGGQPSYEQYF
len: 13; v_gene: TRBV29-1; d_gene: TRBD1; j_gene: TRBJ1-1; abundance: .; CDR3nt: TGCAGCGTTGAAACAGGGGGGAACACTGAAGCTTTCTTT; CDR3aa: CSVETGGNTEAFF
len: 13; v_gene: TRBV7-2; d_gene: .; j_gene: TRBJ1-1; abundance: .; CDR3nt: TGTGCCAGCAGCTTATTCGAGAGTACTGAAGCTTTCTTT; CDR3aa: CASSLFESTEAFF
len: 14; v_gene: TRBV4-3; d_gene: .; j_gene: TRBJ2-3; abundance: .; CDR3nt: TGCGCCAGCAGCCAATTCCAGGGAATTGTTACGCAGTATTTT; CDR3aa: CASSQFQGIVTQYF
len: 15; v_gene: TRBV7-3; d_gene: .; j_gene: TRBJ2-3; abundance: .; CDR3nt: TGTGCCAGCAGCTTGGAGGGCTATAGCACAGATACGCAGTATTTT; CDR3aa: CASSLEGYSTDTQYF
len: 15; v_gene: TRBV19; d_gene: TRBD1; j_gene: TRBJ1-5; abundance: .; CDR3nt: TGTGCCAGTAGTAGTACAGGGGGCTGGGATCAGCCCCAGCATTTT; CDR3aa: CASSSTGGWDQPQHF
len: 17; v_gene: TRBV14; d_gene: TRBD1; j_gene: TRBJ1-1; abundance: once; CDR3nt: TGTGCCAGCACCCTGACACCGATTCAGACAGGGGGCACTGAAGCTTTCTTT; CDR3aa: CASTLTPIQTGGTEAFF
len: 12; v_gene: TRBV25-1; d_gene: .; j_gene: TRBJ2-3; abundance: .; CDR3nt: TGTGCCAGCAGTGAGGCTGGAGATACGCAGTATTTT; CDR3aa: CASSEAGDTQYF
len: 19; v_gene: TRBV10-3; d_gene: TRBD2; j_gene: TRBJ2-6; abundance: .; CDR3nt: TGTGCCATCAGTGGTGGACTAGCGGGGGGCTTCTCTGGGGCCAACGTCCTGACTTTC; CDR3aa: CAISGGLAGGFSGANVLTF
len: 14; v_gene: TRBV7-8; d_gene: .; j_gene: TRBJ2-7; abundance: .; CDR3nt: TGTGCCAGCAGCTTATTATTGGCTGCCACCGAGCAGTACTTC; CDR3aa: CASSLLLAATEQYF
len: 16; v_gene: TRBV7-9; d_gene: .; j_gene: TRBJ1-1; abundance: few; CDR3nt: TGTGCCAGCAGCTTCTCACTTTTTGTACGGAACACTGAAGCTTTCTTT; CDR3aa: CASSFSLFVRNTEAFF
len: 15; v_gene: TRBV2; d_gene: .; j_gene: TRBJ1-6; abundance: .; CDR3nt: TGTGCCAGCCTCGGTCGCGGGGGGACGAATTCACCCCTCCACTTT; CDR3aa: CASLGRGGTNSPLHF
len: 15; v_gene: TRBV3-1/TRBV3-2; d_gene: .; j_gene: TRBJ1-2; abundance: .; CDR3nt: TGTGCCAGCAGCCAGGACTCGGCAGGGGCGCCGGGGTACACCTTC; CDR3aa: CASSQDSAGAPGYTF
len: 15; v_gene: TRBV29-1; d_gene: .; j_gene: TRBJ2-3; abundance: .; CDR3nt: TGCAGCGTTCGAACTTTATTTAGGGGCGCAGATACGCAGTATTTT; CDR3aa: CSVRTLFRGADTQYF
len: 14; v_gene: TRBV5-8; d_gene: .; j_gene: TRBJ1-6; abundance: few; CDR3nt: TGTGCCAGCAGCCGGAGGGGCCTAGGAGAACCCCTCCACTTT; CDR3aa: CASSRRGLGEPLHF
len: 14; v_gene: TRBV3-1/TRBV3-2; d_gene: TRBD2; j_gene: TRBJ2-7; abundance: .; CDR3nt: TGTGCCAGCAGCCGATCCGGGACTAGCGACGAGCAGTACTTC; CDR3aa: CASSRSGTSDEQYF
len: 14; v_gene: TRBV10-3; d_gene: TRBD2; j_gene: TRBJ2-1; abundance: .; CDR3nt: TGTGCCACCGCCCCGGGGACTACCGACAATGAGCAGTTCTTC; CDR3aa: CATAPGTTDNEQFF
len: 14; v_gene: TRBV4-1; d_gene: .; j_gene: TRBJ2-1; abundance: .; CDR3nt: TGCGCCAGCAGCCAAGGCGCGGCCTACAATGAGCAGTTCTTC; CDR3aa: CASSQGAAYNEQFF
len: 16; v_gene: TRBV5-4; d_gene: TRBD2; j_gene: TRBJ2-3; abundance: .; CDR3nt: TGTGCCAGCAGCTTGGTAAGCGGGGGAGACACAGATACGCAGTATTTT; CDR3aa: CASSLVSGGDTDTQYF
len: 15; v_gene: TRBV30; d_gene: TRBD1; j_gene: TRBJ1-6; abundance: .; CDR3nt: TGTGCCTGGAGTGTACTAGGGACAGAGGATTCACCCCTCCACTTT; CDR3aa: CAWSVLGTEDSPLHF
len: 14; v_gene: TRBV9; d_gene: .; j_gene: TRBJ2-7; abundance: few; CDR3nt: TGTGCCAGCAGCGTAGCAGGCCAGCTCGGCGAGCAGTACTTC; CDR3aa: CASSVAGQLGEQYF